In its sample, the clone carrying this T cell receptor beta chain was seen many times. Its antigen is as yet unknown. The data belong to a study of human T cells and chemical hapten exposure. Study details: 2% DPC applied to a roughly 2 cm by roughly 2 cm arm area sensitized donors. The study's findings and limits: Controls had significantly fewer large CDR3 similarity clusters than were formed by expanded TCRs.

Germline CDR1 SGHRS, CDR2 YFSETQ. V lost 2 bases, J lost 1 base, and 6 bases lay in between. This CDR3 spans 13 amino acids. Each cDNA molecule in the library carried unique molecular identifiers. As handled by the study authors: Samples ranged from 23,224 to 690,600 TCRs, with a median of approximately 90,000. MiXCR, run by TCRdb on the RACE reads, gives a single entry per CDR3 protein. The V and J calls and clone size come from TCRdb's table, not from the authors' own analysis. This sample yields over 300,000 distinct CDR3 sequences, of which about 5.1% are seen a single time; approximately 2.4% belongs to the top ten. Indicated time point: pre-sensitization, week 0. Treatment: therapeutic diphenylcyclopropenone sensitization with weekly scalp DPC.

The chain recombines TRBV5-1 with TRBJ1-1, with no clear D. The receptor's source is a woman aged 50 to 60 with alopecia areata. Some clones in this sample may be carry-over from other donors' samples. The sequencing used whole blood, collected in connection with sensitization to the hapten diphenylcyclopropenone (DPC). The CDR3 DNA reads as TGCGCCAGCAGCTTTAGTCAGAACACTGAAGCTTTCTTT. Its translation: CASSFSQNTEAFF.